This entry describes one TCR beta chain. The CDR3 is 15 amino acids. CDR1 is SGHTA, CDR2 FQGTGA, per germline. V gave up 5 bases and J gave up 5 bases, with 19 bases separating them. This entry comes from a study of blood T cell repertoires in COVID-19. Turning to the study itself: Sources were T cells, B-cell-depleted T cells, or PBMCs; the material itself was cDNA or gDNA.

The repertoire was sequenced with immunoSEQ multiplex PCR; TCRdb's copy has only in-frame clones and lacks some. The top ten clones hold 3.8% of a sample with fewer than 250,000 clones, about 86% of them seen once. The chain uses TRBV7-3 and TRBJ2-7; possible D gene TRBD2, 6 bases. The material sequenced was PBMCs or T cells enriched from blood (not recorded which). This receptor was identified in a woman aged 40 to 50 with acute COVID-19. In DNA, the CDR3 is TGTGCCAGCAGCCGACCGGGACTGAAGGGCCACGAGCAGTACTTC. Its translation: CASSRPGLKGHEQYF.